The 4 T cell receptor beta chains below all came from one sample that was sequenced in a study of Ad26.COV2.S vaccination and SARS-CoV-2 variants. Stated treatment: about 20 received Ad26.COV2.S at low or high dose, single or two shots; about 5 received placebo; per-sample allocation not given. Sampling was done on day 63 after the first vaccine or placebo injection. The assay was immunoSEQ multiplex PCR, and TCRdb's table has in-frame clones only and misses some. The sample contains about 350,000 clones, over 75% of which appear only once. The source was peripheral blood, collected in a trial of Ad26.COV2.S vaccine versus placebo. Receptor source: a person aged 18 to 59 who received the Ad26.COV2.S COVID-19 vaccine or a placebo.

The chain has TRBV7-8 and TRBJ2-7; D is ambiguous. Germline V gene data show CDR1 as SGHVS and CDR2 as FQNEAQ. This CDR3 spans 11 amino acids. V was pared by 4 bases and J by 7 bases, with 8 bases between. As DNA, the CDR3 is TGTGCCAGCAGCTCCCCCCGGGAGCAGTACTTC. Translating it yields CASSSPREQYF.

The chain has TRBV14 and TRBJ1-4, with D hard to call. Germline V gives CDR1 SGHDN, CDR2 FVKESK. Deletions cut 6 bases from V and 8 bases from J, with 16 bases between. This CDR3 spans 14 amino acids. The CDR3 protein is CASSRNSGGEKLFF. CDR3 nucleotide sequence: TGTGCCAGCAGTCGGAATTCGGGAGGAGAAAAACTGTTTTTT.

The chain recombines TRBV27 with TRBJ1-5; D is unresolved. CDR3 size: 13 residues. The germline gives CDR1 MNHEY, CDR2 SMNVEV (reference sequence). Trimming took off 2 bases at V and 0 bases at J, with 2 bases between the two ends. DNA of the CDR3: TGTGCCAGCAGTTTAGTTAGCAATCAGCCCCAGCATTTT. It codes for CASSLVSNQPQHF.

This chain joins TRBV5-8 and TRBJ2-2, with D possibly called TRBD1 or TRBD2 (5 bases each). This CDR3 spans 16 amino acids. The germline CDR1 and CDR2 sequences are SGHTS and YDEGEE. V lost 4 bases and J 2 bases, leaving 15 bases between the germline ends. For the CDR3, the DNA is TGTGCCAGCAGCGCCTTCCGGGACGCCAACACCGGGGAGCTGTTTTTT. Its translation is CASSAFRDANTGELFF.